The sequence of this T cell receptor beta chain was determined in a study of OX40 agonist ivuxolimab in advanced cancers. About the full investigation: Ivuxolimab was an agonistic, fully human IgG2 monoclonal antibody directed against OX40 (CD134), a costimulatory receptor. Intravenous ivuxolimab was administered to patients every 2 weeks at six dose levels: 0.01, 0.1, 0.3, 1.5, 3 and 10 mg/kg. Of the roughly 54 patients in dose escalation, 19 had hepatocellular carcinoma, roughly 15 had melanoma, 9 had renal cell carcinoma and 9 had head and neck cancer. A male proportion of 75% to 85% and a mean age of 60 years, ranging from roughly 23 to 79, were recorded for the dose-escalation cohort. Patients were allowed to have had prior anti-PD-1, anti-PD-L1 or anti-CTLA-4 therapy, and around 40% of the dose-escalation patients had previously received checkpoint inhibitors. Partial responses occurred in three dose-escalation patients: two with cutaneous melanoma and one with hepatocellular carcinoma. The purpose of peripheral TCRbeta sequencing was to test whether ivuxolimab changed TCR sequence diversity and led to clonal T-cell expansion. The paper covers the monotherapy dose-escalation part of the phase I ivuxolimab trial, which included N of about 56 patients.

Patients with a history of autoimmune disease or receiving systemic immunosuppression were excluded from the trial. Peripheral blood for TCR sequencing was collected from all dose cohorts at baseline, on cycle 4 day 1, and on cycle 7 day 1. Samples came from an open-label, multicenter, first-in-human phase I dose-escalation trial of ivuxolimab. The trial enrolled adults with locally advanced or metastatic head and neck squamous cell, hepatocellular, melanoma or renal cell carcinoma. CD4+ and CD8+ T cells were sorted separately from peripheral blood before TCR sequencing. A word on this clone: Its antigen remains unidentified. No much larger clone is present one base from it, and per-base qualities are unavailable.

The trim is 4 bases for V and 2 bases for J, with a gap of 9 bases between the germline ends. The CDR3 has 13 amino acids, counting the end cysteine and phenylalanine. Only the CDR3 region is kept as DNA, spanning 39 bases read in frame from base 1. The germline V gene gives CDR1 as SGDLS and CDR2 as YYNGEE. Genomic DNA was extracted from sorted cells for sequencing of the TCRbeta CDR3 region. The immunoSEQ Assay was used to sequence the TCRbeta CDR3 regions. In TCRdb, the immuneACCESS table is reduced to in-frame sequences with V and J assigned. These tables do not hold every clone; where another copy was compared, an unresolved V gene accounts for under half, and the others remain unexplained. This sample has some 59,000 clones in its table, and about nine tenths of those were observed once. Roughly 4.5% of the sample lies in the top ten. General findings and caveats noted by the study authors: After ivuxolimab, CD8+ T cells had more expanded clones than CD4+ T cells on average. In the 0.1-3.0 mg/kg groups, partial responders were among the patients with the lowest normalized peripheral clonal expansion, particularly in CD8+ T cells. At doses of 0.1 to 3.0 mg/kg, clonal expansion of both CD4+ and CD8+ T cells in blood was seen between baseline and week 6. Low levels of normalized T-cell clonal expansion were also shown by some nonresponding patients. The antigen specificity of the clonally expanded peripheral T cells was not determined.

This specimen consisted of CD4+ or CD8+ T cells sorted from blood, obtained in a trial of the OX40 agonist ivuxolimab. The sequence came from an adult with an advanced solid tumor such as melanoma, head and neck, liver or kidney cancer. The sequence is built from TRBV9 and TRBJ1-1; TRBD1 is perhaps the D gene, given 5 matching bases. CDR3 region: CASSRGTNTEAFF. DNA sequence: TGTGCCAGCAGCCGTGGGACCAACACTGAAGCTTTCTTT.